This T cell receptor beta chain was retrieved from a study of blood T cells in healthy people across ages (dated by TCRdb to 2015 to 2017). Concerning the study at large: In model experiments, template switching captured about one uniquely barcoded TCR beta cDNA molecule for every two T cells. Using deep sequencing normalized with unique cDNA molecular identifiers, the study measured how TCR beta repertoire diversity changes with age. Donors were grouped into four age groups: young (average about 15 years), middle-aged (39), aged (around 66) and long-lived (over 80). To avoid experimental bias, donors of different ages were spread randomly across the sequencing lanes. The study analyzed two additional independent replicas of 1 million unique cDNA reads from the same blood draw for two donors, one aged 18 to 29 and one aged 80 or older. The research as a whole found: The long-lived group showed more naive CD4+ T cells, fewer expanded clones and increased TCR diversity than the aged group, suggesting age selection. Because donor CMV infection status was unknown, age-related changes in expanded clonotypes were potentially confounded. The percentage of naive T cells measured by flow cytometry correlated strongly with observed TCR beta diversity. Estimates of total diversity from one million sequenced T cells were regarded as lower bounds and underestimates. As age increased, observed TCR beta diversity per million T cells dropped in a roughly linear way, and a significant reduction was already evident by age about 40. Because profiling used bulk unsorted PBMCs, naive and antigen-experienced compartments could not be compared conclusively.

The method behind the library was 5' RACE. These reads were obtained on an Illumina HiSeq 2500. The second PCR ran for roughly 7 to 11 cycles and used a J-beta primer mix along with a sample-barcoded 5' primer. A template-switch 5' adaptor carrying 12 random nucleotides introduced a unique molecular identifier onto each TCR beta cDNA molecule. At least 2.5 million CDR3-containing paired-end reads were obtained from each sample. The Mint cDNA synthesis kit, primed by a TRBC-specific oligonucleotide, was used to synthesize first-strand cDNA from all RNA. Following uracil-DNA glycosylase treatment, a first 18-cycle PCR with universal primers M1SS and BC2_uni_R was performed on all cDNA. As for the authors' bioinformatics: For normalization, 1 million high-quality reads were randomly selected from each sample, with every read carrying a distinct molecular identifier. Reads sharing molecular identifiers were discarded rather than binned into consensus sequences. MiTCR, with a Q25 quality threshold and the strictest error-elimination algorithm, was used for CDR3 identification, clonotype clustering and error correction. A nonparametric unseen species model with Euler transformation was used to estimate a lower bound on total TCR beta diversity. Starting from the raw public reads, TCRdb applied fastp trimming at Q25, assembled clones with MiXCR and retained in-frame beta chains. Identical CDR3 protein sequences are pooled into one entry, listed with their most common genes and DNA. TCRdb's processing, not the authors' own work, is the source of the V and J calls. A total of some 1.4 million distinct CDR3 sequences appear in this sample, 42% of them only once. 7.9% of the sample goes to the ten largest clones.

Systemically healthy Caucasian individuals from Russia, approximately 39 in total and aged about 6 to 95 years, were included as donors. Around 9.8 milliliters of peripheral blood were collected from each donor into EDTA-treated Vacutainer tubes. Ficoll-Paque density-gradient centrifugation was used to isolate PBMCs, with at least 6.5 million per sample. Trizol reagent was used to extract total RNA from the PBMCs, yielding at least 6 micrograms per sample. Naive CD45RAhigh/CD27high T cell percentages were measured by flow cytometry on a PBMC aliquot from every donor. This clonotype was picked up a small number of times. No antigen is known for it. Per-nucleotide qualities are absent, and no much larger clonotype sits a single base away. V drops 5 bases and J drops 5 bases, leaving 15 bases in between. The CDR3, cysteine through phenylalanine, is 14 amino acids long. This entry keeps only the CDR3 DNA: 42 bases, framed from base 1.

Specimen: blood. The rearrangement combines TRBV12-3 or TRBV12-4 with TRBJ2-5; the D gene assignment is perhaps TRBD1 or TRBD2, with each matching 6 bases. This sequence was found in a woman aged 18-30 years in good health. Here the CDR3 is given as CASSPSGDMETQYF. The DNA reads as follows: TGTGCCAGCAGTCCTTCGGGGGACATGGAGACCCAGTACTTC.